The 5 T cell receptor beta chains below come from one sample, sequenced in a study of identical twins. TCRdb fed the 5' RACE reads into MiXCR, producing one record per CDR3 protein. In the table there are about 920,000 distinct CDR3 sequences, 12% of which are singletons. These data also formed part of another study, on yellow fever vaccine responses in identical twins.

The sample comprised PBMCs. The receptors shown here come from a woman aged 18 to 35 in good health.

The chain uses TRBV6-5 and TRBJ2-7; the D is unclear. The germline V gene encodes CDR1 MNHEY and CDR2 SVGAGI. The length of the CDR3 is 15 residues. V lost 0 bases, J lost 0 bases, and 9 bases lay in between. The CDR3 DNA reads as TGTGCCAGCAGTTACTCAGGCGGAACCTCCTACGAGCAGTACTTC. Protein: CASSYSGGTSYEQYF.

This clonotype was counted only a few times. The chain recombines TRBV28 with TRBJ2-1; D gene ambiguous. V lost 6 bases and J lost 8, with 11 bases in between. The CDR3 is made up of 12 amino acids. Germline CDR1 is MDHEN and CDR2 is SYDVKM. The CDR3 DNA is TGTGCCAGCAGAGATTCATTCTATGAGCAGTTCTTC. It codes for CASRDSFYEQFF. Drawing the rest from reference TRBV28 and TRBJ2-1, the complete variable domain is DVKVTQSSRYLVKRTGEKVFLECVQDMDHENMFWYRQDPGLGLRLIYFSYDVKMKEKGDIPEGYSVSREKKERFSLILESASTNQTSMYLCASRDSFYEQFFGPGTRLTVL.

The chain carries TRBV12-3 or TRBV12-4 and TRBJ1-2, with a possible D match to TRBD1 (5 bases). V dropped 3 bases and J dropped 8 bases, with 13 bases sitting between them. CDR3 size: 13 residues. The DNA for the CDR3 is TGTGCCAGCAGTTTTCAGGGCATGCAAGGCTACACCTTC. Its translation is CASSFQGMQGYTF.

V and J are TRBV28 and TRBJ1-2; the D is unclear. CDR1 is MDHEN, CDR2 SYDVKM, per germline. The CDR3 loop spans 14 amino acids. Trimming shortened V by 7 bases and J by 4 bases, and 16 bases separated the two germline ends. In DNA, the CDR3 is TGTGCCAGCACCCCCACTCCCGCGTTCTATGGCTACACCTTC. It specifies CASTPTPAFYGYTF.

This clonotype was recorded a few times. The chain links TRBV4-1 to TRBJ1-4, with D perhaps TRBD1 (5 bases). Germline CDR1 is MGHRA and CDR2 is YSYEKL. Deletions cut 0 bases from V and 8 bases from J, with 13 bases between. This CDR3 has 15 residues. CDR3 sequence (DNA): TGCGCCAGCAGCCAAGACGGGGGGGTTGGGGAAAAACTGTTTTTT. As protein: CASSQDGGVGEKLFF.